The present TCR beta chain was sequenced within a study of PD-1 blockade in classical Hodgkin lymphoma. The time point: newly diagnosed, previously untreated cHL patient sample. Purification of CD4+ T cells from thawed PBMCs was achieved by magnetic negative selection. The germline CDR1 and CDR2 sequences are LNHDA and SQIVND (reference sequence). This CDR3 spans 14 amino acids. Trimming took 3 bases from V and 9 from J; bases not matched to a gene: 7. Sequencing used immunoSEQ multiplex PCR; TCRdb keeps in-frame clones, though not all of them. Altogether about 15,000 clones are present, around 84% being singletons, with the ten largest covering approximately 0.8%.

The rearrangement uses TRBV19 and TRBJ2-1, with 8 bases fitting TRBD2. The sequence was collected from a human donor with classical Hodgkin lymphoma. Sequenced input: CD4+ T cells from blood. CDR3 residues: CASSIESGRLEQFF. The CDR3 nucleotides are TGTGCCAGTAGTATCGAAAGCGGGAGACTTGAGCAGTTCTTC.